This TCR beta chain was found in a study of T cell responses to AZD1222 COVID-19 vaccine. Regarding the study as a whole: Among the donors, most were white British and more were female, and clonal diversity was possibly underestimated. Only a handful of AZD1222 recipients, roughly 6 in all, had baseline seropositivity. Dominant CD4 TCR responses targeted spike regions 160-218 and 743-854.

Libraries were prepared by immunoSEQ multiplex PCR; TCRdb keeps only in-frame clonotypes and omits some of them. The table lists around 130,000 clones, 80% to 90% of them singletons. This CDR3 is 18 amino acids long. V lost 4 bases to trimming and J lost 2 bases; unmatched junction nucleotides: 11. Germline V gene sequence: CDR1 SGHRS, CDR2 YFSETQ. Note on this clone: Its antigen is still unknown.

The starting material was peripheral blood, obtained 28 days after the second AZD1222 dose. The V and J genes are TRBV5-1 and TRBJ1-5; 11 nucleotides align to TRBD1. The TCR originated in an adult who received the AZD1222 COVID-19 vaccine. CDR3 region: CASSGGQGALLGNQPQHF. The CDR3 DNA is TGCGCCAGCAGCGGCGGACAGGGGGCCCTGTTGGGCAATCAGCCCCAGCATTTT.